The 16 T cell receptor beta chains listed next were all sequenced from one sample in a study of PD-1 blockade in classical Hodgkin lymphoma. Sequencing was performed with immunoSEQ multiplex PCR; in TCRdb, only in-frame clones are kept and a portion is missing. Of 130,000 to 150,000 clones listed, less than 80% are singletons. Each of the patients experienced relapse following autologous stem cell transplantation, and their brentuximab vedotin exposure differed. This specimen consisted of peripheral blood mononuclear cells (PBMCs), obtained before the second cycle of nivolumab. These receptors were taken from a human donor with classical Hodgkin lymphoma.

V and J are TRBV6-1 and TRBJ2-7; D might be TRBD1 (6 bases). This CDR3 comprises 13 residues. The V gene's germline CDR1 is MNHNS and CDR2 SASEGT. V lost 6 bases to trimming and J lost 3 bases, with 12 bases between them. The CDR3 DNA reads as TGTGCCAGCAGCTTAAGAGGGGGCTACGAGCAGTACTTC. Amino acids: CASSLRGGYEQYF.

This chain links TRBV2 with TRBJ2-3; 9 nucleotides agree with TRBD2. CDR1 and CDR2 from the germline V gene are SNHLY and FYNNEI. J gave up 4 bases and V 8 bases, and 10 bases lay outside the gene matches. The CDR3 has 15 residues. CDR3 in amino acids: CASQRTAGGADTQYF. The CDR3, as DNA: TGTGCCAGCCAGAGGACAGCGGGAGGTGCAGATACGCAGTATTTT.

CDR3 loop: CASSQVPAEVAPYEQYF. CDR3 bases: TGCGCCAGCAGCCAAGTACCCGCCGAGGTAGCCCCCTACGAGCAGTACTTC. V and J are TRBV4-1 and TRBJ2-7; D is ambiguous. This CDR3 region has 17 residues. Trimming took 1 base from V and 2 from J, leaving 18 bases between them. The V gene's germline CDR1 is MGHRA and CDR2 YSYEKL.

CDR3 region: CASSLRWLSSYNEQFF. CDR3 nucleotides: TGTGCCAGCAGTTTACGGTGGCTCAGCTCCTACAATGAGCAGTTCTTC. The chain joins TRBV27 to TRBJ2-1; D is uncertain. This CDR3 is built from 16 residues. Trimming left V 2 bases short and J 0 bases short, with 11 bases between. Germline assignment: CDR1 MNHEY and CDR2 SMNVEV (reference sequence).

The rearrangement uses TRBV10-1 and TRBJ2-1; 7 bases map to TRBD2. Germline assignment: CDR1 WNHNN and CDR2 SYGVQD (reference sequence). Germline trimming cut 7 bases from V and 3 bases from J; bases unmatched to any gene: 9. The CDR3 consists of 15 residues. CDR3 DNA: TGCGCCAGCACCCCAGCGGGGAACTTCTACAATGAGCAGTTCTTC. Amino acid sequence: CASTPAGNFYNEQFF.

This chain uses TRBV14 with TRBJ2-1; the match to TRBD2 covers 7 bases. This CDR3 comprises 13 residues. J was trimmed by 9 bases and V by 8 bases; bases with no gene match: 10. Germline CDR1 is SGHDN and CDR2 is FVKESK. The CDR3 is CASRRAGVVEQFF. The CDR3 DNA follows: TGTGCCAGCCGCCGGGCGGGAGTCGTTGAGCAGTTCTTC.

This clone appeared a single time. The chain uses TRBV7-3 and TRBJ2-2, with TRBD2 matching 9 bases. The V gene's germline CDR1 is SGHTA and CDR2 FQGTGA. With V trimmed by 2 bases and J by 8 bases, 9 bases remained unmatched. The length of the CDR3 is 16 residues. The CDR3 loop reads CASSLGGSGSAGELFF. In DNA, the CDR3 is TGTGCCAGCAGCTTAGGGGGTAGCGGGAGTGCTGGGGAGCTGTTTTTT. Using reference TRBV7-3 and TRBJ2-2 for the parts outside the CDR3, the full variable domain is GAGVSQTPSNKVTEKGKYVELRCDPISGHTALYWYRQSLGQGPEFLIYFQGTGAADDSGLPNDRFFAVRPEGSVSTLKIQRTERGDSAVYLCASSLGGSGSAGELFFGEGSRLTVL.

V and J are TRBV5-4 and TRBJ2-3; weak D call: TRBD2 (5 bases). CDR3 size: 15 residues. V was trimmed by 4 bases and J by 4 bases, leaving 16 bases between them. CDR1 and CDR2 from the germline V gene are SGHNT and YYREEE (reference sequence). DNA of the CDR3: TGTGCCAGCAGCAACCCCGGAGGACGACCAGATACGCAGTATTTT. This sequence encodes CASSNPGGRPDTQYF.

The chain employs TRBV10-1 and TRBJ1-1; perhaps TRBD1 as D (6 bases). The V end lost 2 bases, the J end lost 0 bases, and 16 bases lay between the germline ends. The germline V gene encodes CDR1 WNHNN and CDR2 SYGVQD (reference sequence). This CDR3 has 17 residues. As DNA, the CDR3 is TGCGCCAGCAGTGAGGAGGGACAAGCGACCATGAACACTGAAGCTTTCTTT. Its protein product is CASSEEGQATMNTEAFF.

The chain is built from TRBV4-3 and TRBJ2-1, with 13 positions matching TRBD2. The V segment lost 6 bases and the J segment 1 base; nucleotides outside the gene matches: 6. The CDR3 sequence is 17 residues long. Germline V lookup: CDR1 LGHNA, CDR2 YSLEER. The CDR3 nucleotides are TGCGCCAGCAGTCTGACTAGCGGGAGGCCTTCCTACAATGAGCAGTTCTTC. Protein: CASSLTSGRPSYNEQFF.

This chain joins TRBV2 and TRBJ1-2; TRBD1 is a possible D gene (5 bases). This CDR3 is 14 amino acids long. V lost 7 bases, J lost 2 bases, and 14 bases lay in between. CDR1 SNHLY and CDR2 FYNNEI come from the germline V gene. The CDR3 coding sequence is TGTGCCAGCACTATGGTACGGGGCAACTATGGCTACACCTTC. Amino acid sequence: CASTMVRGNYGYTF.

This clone appeared once. V and J are TRBV21-1 and TRBJ2-7; whether TRBD1, the table's D call, matches the DNA was not checked. TRBV21-1 is a documented pseudogene. The CDR3 runs to 14 residues. This CDR3 is CASSKDDRRYEQYF. For the CDR3, the DNA is TGTGCCAGCAGCAAAGACGACAGGCGGTACGAGCAGTACTTC.

The gene calls are TRBV7-3 and TRBJ1-2; D is uncertain. V was cut by 1 base and J by 7 bases, with 10 bases left in between. CDR1 SGHTA and CDR2 FQGTGA come from the germline V gene. This CDR3 contains 13 residues. The CDR3 sequence is CASSLNGKGGYTF. CDR3 sequence (DNA): TGTGCCAGCAGCTTAAACGGGAAGGGTGGCTACACCTTC.

The CDR3 loop is CASSWGPGSYEQYF. The DNA for the CDR3 is TGCGCCAGCAGCTGGGGCCCAGGCTCCTACGAGCAGTACTTC. V gene TRBV5-1 combines with J gene TRBJ2-7; possible D gene TRBD1, 5 bases. The CDR3 sequence is 14 residues long. Germline-derived CDR1 and CDR2 are SGHRS and YFSETQ. V was cut by 3 bases and J by 0 bases, with 10 bases left in between.

Only a few counts were recorded for this clone. The V and J genes are TRBV5-1 and TRBJ2-7, with a weak D call TRBD2 (6 bases). Germline V gene data show CDR1 as SGHRS and CDR2 as YFSETQ. CDR3 length equals 13 residues. Trimming removed 6 bases at V and 6 bases at J, with 16 bases between. The CDR3 DNA follows: TGCGCCAGCACCTCCCGGGAGAGTGGCGAGCAGTACTTC. Translation gives CASTSRESGEQYF.

V usage is TRBV10-3 and J usage is TRBJ2-1; 8 bases are shared with TRBD2. Germline-derived CDR1 and CDR2 are ENHRY and SYGVKD. V lost 6 bases and J lost 9; bases outside the gene matches: 10. The CDR3 is 14 residues long. The CDR3 reads CAISEPIRGGEQFF. CDR3 sequence (DNA): TGTGCCATCAGCGAACCGATCCGGGGGGGTGAGCAGTTCTTC.